Each of the 8 T cell receptor beta chains below was sequenced from the same sample in a study of beta chain features in type 1 diabetes. Reverse transcribing all isolated RNA meant expressed TCRB transcripts were sequenced. The protocol was immunoSEQ multiplex PCR, while the TCRdb copy is restricted to in-frame clones and leaves out a portion. This sample carries 200,000 to 250,000 clones, more than 65% of them seen once, and the ten largest clones take around 0.05%. Sample: naive CD4+ T cells from blood. Receptors were obtained from a man aged 25 to 40 in good health.

This chain connects TRBV10-3 to TRBJ2-1; D call uncertain. The V end lost 0 bases, the J end lost 2 bases, and 5 bases lay between the germline ends. Germline V gives CDR1 ENHRY, CDR2 SYGVKD. The CDR3 has 14 residues. CDR3 residues: CAISESQTYNEQFF. The CDR3 DNA reads as TGTGCCATCAGTGAGTCGCAGACCTACAATGAGCAGTTCTTC.

Only one count was recorded for this clone. The chain links TRBV10-3 to TRBJ1-1; a weak D match, TRBD1 (6 bases). The CDR3 length is 13 residues. Trimming pared 6 bases from V and 3 bases from J, leaving 11 bases between. CDR1 ENHRY and CDR2 SYGVKD come from the germline V gene. This CDR3 is CAISLDRDTEAFF. In nucleotides, the CDR3 is TGTGCCATCAGCCTGGACAGAGACACTGAAGCTTTCTTT.

The V call is TRBV18, the J call TRBJ2-1; no firm D call. The CDR3 extends over 13 amino acids. The V gene's germline CDR1 is KGHSH and CDR2 LQKENI. Trimming left V 3 bases short and J 4 bases short, with 7 bases between. The CDR3 is CASSPMGYNEQFF. CDR3 DNA sequence: TGTGCCAGCTCACCGATGGGATACAATGAGCAGTTCTTC.

The rearrangement uses TRBV7-2 and TRBJ2-2; 8 nucleotides match TRBD2. The germline CDR1 and CDR2 sequences are SGHTA and FQGNSA. CDR3 size: 15 residues. V shed 1 base, J shed 7 bases, and the junction held 5 bases outside the gene matches. CDR3 DNA sequence: TGTGCCAGCAGCTTAGGTGGACTAGCCGGCGGGGAGCTGTTTTTT. Amino acid sequence: CASSLGGLAGGELFF.

The chain links TRBV30 to TRBJ2-7; TRBD1 matches 7 bases. With 2 bases clipped from V and 2 bases from J, the junction kept 3 bases outside the gene matches. CDR1 GTSNPN and CDR2 SVGIG come from the germline V gene (reference sequence). This CDR3 region has 13 residues. CDR3 DNA sequence: TGTGCCTGGAGTATACAGGGGACCTACGAGCAGTACTTC. Protein sequence: CAWSIQGTYEQYF.

This clone came up a few times. The V gene is TRBV29-1, the J gene TRBJ1-1; TRBD1 agrees at 10 bases. This CDR3 has 12 residues. Germline trimming cut 6 bases from V and 5 bases from J; bases unmatched to any gene: 3. From germline, CDR1 is SQVTM and CDR2 ANQGSEA. CDR3 sequence (DNA): TGCAGCGTGGGACAGGGGAGGACTGAAGCTTTCTTT. Translation: CSVGQGRTEAFF.

About this clone: This same CDR3 is encoded by further DNA sequences in the sample. The chain joins TRBV9 to TRBJ2-1; the D is unclear. V lost 0 bases and J 2 bases, leaving 3 bases between the germline ends. In germline, CDR1 is SGDLS, CDR2 YYNGEE. The CDR3 contains 13 residues. Here the CDR3 reads CASSVGAYNEQFF. The CDR3 bases are TGTGCCAGCAGCGTAGGGGCCTACAATGAGCAGTTCTTC.

The rearrangement links TRBV30 to TRBJ2-1; TRBD1 might be the D (5 bases). CDR1 is GTSNPN and CDR2 is SVGIG in the germline V gene (reference sequence). The CDR3 contains 14 residues. Trimming stripped 5 bases from V and 9 bases from J, with 20 bases between. The CDR3 protein is CAWLELGRRPEQFF. The CDR3 bases are TGTGCCTGGTTAGAGTTGGGGCGGAGACCTGAGCAGTTCTTC.